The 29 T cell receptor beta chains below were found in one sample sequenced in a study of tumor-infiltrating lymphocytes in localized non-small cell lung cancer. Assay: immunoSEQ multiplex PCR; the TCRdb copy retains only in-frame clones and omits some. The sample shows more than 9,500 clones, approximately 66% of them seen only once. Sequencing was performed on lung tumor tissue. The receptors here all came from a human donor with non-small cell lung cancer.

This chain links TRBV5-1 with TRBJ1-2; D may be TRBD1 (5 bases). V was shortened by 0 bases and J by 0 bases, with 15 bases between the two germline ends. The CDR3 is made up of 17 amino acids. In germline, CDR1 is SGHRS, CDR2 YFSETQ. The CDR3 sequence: CASSLDPGNQANYGYTF. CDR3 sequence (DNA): TGCGCCAGCAGCTTGGACCCAGGGAATCAAGCTAACTATGGCTACACCTTC.

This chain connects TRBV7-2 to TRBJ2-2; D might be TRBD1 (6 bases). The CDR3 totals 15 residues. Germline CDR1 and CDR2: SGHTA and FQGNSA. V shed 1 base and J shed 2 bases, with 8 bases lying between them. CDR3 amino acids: CASSLGTDNTGELFF. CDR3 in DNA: TGTGCCAGCAGCTTAGGGACAGATAACACCGGGGAGCTGTTTTTT.

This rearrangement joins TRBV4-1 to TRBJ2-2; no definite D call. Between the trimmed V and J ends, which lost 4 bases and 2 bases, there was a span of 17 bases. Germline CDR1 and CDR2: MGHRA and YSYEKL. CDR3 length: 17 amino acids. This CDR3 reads CASSPTTPRVNTGELFF. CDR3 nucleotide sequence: TGCGCCAGCAGCCCGACAACGCCGAGAGTTAACACCGGGGAGCTGTTTTTT.

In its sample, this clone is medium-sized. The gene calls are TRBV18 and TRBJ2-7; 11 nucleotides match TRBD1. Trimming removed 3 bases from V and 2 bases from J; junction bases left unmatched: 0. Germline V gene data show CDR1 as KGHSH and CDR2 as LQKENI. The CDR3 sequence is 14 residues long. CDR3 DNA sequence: TGTGCCAGCTCACCGGGACAGGGGGCCTACGAGCAGTACTTC. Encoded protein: CASSPGQGAYEQYF.

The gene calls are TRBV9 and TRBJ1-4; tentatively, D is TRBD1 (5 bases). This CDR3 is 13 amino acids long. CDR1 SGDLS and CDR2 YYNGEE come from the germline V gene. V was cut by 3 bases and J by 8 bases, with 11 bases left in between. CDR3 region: CASSARGGEKLFF. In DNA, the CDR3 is TGTGCCAGCAGCGCCCGGGGGGGGGAAAAACTGTTTTTT.

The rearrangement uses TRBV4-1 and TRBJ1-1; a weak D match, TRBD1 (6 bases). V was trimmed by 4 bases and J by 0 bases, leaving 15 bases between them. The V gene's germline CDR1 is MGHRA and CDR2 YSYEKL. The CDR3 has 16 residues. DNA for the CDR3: TGCGCCAGCAGCCTTTTGGACAGTACAATGAACACTGAAGCTTTCTTT. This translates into CASSLLDSTMNTEAFF.

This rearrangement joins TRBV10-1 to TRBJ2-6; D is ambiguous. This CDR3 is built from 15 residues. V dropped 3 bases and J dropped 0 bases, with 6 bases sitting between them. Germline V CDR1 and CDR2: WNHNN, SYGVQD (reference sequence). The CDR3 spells CASSEVSSGANVLTF. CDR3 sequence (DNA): TGCGCCAGCAGTGAAGTTTCCTCTGGGGCCAACGTCCTGACTTTC.

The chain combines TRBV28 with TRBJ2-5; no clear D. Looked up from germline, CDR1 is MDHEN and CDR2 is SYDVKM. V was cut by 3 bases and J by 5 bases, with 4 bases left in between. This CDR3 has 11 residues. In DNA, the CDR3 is TGTGCCAGCAGTTTTAGTGAGACCCAGTACTTC. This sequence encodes CASSFSETQYF.

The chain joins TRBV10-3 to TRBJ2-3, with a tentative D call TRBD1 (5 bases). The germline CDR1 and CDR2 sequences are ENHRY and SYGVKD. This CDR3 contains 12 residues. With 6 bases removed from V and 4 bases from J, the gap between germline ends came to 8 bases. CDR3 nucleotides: TGTGCCATCAGGGACACATCAGATACGCAGTATTTT. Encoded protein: CAIRDTSDTQYF.

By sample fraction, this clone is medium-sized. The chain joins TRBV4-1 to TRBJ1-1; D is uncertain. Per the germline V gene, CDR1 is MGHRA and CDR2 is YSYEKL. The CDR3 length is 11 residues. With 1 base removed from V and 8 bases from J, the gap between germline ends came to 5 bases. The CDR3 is CASSQGGEAFF. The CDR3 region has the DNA TGCGCCAGCAGCCAAGGAGGGGAAGCTTTCTTT.

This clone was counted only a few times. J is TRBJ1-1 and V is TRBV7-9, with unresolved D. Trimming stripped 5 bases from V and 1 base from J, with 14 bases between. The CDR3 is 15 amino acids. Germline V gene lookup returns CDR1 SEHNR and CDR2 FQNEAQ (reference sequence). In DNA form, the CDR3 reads TGTGCCAGCAGCAGAGATCGGGCCGGGAACACTGAAGCTTTCTTT. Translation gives CASSRDRAGNTEAFF. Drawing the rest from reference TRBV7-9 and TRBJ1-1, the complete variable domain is DTGVSQNPRHKITKRGQNVTFRCDPISEHNRLYWYRQTLGQGPEFLTYFQNEAQLEKSRLLSDRFSAERPKGSFSTLEIQRTEQGDSAMYLCASSRDRAGNTEAFFGQGTRLTVV.

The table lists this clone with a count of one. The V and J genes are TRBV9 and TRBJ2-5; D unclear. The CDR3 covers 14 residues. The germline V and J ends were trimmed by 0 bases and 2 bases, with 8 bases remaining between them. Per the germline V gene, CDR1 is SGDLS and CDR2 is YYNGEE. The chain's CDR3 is CASSVGTEQETQYF. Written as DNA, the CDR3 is TGTGCCAGCAGCGTAGGGACGGAACAAGAGACCCAGTACTTC.

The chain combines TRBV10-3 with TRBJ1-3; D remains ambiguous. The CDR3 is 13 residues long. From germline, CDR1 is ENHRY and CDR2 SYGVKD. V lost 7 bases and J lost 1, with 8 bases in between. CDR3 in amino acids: CAIKEASGNTIYF. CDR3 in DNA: TGTGCCATCAAGGAGGCTTCTGGAAACACCATATATTTT.

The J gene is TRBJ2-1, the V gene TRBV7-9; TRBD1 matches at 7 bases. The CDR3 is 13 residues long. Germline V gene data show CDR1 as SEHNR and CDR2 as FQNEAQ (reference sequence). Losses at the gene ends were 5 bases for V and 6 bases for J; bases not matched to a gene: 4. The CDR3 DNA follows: TGTGCCAGCAGCCCCGGACAGGTCAATGAGCAGTTCTTC. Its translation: CASSPGQVNEQFF.

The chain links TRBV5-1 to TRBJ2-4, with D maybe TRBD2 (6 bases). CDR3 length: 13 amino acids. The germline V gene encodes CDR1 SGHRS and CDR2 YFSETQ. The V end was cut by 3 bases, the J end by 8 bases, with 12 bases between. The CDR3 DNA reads TGCGCCAGCAGCTCCCTCGGGGGTGACATTCAGTACTTC. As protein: CASSSLGGDIQYF.

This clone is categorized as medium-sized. The CDR3 here is CASSPLTGGVEKLFF. The CDR3 nucleotides are TGTGCCAGCAGCCCTCTAACAGGGGGTGTTGAAAAACTGTTTTTT. This chain uses TRBV9 with TRBJ1-4; 8 nucleotides align to TRBD1. V lost 4 bases and J lost 7; bases outside the gene matches: 9. Germline V gene lookup returns CDR1 SGDLS and CDR2 YYNGEE. The CDR3 totals 15 residues. Based on the CDR3 plus reference TRBV9 and TRBJ1-4, the full variable domain is DSGVTQTPKHLITATGQRVTLRCSPRSGDLSVYWYQQSLDQGLQFLIQYYNGEERAKGNILERFSAQQFPDLHSELNLSSLELGDSALYFCASSPLTGGVEKLFFGSGTQLSVL.

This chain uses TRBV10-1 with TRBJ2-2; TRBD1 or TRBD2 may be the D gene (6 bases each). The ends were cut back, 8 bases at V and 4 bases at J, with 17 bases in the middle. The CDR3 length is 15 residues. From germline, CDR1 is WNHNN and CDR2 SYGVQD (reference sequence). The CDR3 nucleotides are TGCGCCAGCTCAGGGGAACTAGCTGGCACCGGGGAGCTGTTTTTT. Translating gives CASSGELAGTGELFF.

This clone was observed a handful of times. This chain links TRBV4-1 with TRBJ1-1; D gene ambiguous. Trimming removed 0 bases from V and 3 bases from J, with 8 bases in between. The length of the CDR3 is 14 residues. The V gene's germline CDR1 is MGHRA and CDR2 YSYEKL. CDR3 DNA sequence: TGCGCCAGCAGCCAAGATCAACTCGACACTGAAGCTTTCTTT. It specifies CASSQDQLDTEAFF.

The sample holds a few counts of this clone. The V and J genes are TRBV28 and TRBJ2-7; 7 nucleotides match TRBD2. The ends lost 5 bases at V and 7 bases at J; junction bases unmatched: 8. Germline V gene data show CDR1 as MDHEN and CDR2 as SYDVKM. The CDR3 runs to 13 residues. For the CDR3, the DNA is TGTGCCAGCAGTCCACCCTACGGGAGGGAGCAGTACTTC. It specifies CASSPPYGREQYF.

For the CDR3, the DNA is TGTGCCAGCAGCCCTCCATGGCCAGACAGTAATGAAAAACTGTTTTTT. Its protein is CASSPPWPDSNEKLFF. The chain is built from TRBV7-9 and TRBJ1-4, with a tentative D call TRBD1 (5 bases). V was pared by 5 bases and J by 4 bases, with 17 bases between. The CDR3 runs 16 residues. Germline CDR1 reads SEHNR; CDR2 reads FQNEAQ (reference sequence). The complete variable domain, with remaining parts taken from reference TRBV7-9 and TRBJ1-4, reads DTGVSQNPRHKITKRGQNVTFRCDPISEHNRLYWYRQTLGQGPEFLTYFQNEAQLEKSRLLSDRFSAERPKGSFSTLEIQRTEQGDSAMYLCASSPPWPDSNEKLFFGSGTQLSVL.

CDR3 amino acids: CASSPGTSGGRNEQFF. The CDR3 bases are TGTGCCAGCAGCCCAGGGACTAGCGGGGGGCGGAATGAGCAGTTCTTC. V usage is TRBV5-4 and J usage is TRBJ2-1; TRBD2 matches at 15 bases. With 4 bases clipped from V and 7 bases from J, the junction kept 6 bases outside the gene matches. The CDR3 length is 16 residues. Germline CDR1 and CDR2: SGHNT and YYREEE (reference sequence).

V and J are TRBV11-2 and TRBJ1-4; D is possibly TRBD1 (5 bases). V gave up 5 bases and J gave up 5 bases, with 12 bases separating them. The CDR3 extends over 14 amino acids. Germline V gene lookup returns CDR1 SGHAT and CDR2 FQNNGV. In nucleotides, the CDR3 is TGTGCCAGCAGCCCCGGGACCCTGAATGAAAAACTGTTTTTT. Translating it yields CASSPGTLNEKLFF.

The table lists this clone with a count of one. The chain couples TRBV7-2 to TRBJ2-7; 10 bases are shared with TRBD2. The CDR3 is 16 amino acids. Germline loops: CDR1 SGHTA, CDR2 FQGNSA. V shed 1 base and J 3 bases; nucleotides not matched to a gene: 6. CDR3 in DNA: TGTGCCAGCAGCTTAGGGGCTAGCGGGAGCCACTACGAGCAGTACTTC. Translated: CASSLGASGSHYEQYF.

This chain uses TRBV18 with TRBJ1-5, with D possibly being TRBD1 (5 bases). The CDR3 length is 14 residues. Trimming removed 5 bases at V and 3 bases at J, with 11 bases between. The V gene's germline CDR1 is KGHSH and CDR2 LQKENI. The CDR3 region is CASSKDSYNQPQHF. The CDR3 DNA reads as TGTGCCAGCTCAAAAGACAGCTACAATCAGCCCCAGCATTTT.

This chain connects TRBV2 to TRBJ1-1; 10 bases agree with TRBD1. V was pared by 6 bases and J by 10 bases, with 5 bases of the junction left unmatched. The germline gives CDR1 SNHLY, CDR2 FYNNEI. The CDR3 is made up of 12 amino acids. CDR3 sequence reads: CASRAGTGAAFF. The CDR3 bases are TGTGCCAGCAGGGCCGGGACAGGGGCAGCTTTCTTT.

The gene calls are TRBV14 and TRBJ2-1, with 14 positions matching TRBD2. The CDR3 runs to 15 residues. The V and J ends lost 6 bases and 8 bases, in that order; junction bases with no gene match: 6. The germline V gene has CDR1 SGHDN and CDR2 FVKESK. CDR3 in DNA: TGTGCCAGCAGTATCGGGACTAGCGGGAGTCATGAGCAGTTCTTC. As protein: CASSIGTSGSHEQFF.

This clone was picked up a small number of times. CDR3 amino acids: CASSLDEGARYF. The CDR3 nucleotides are TGCGCCAGCAGCTTGGATGAGGGAGCCAGGTATTTT. V gene TRBV5-1 combines with J gene TRBJ2-3; D is perhaps TRBD2 (5 bases). From germline, CDR1 is SGHRS and CDR2 YFSETQ. The CDR3 spans 12 residues. V shed 0 bases and J shed 14 bases, with 13 bases lying between them. Complete variable domain (other parts from reference TRBV5-1 and TRBJ2-3): KAGVTQTPRYLIKTRGQQVTLSCSPISGHRSVSWYQQTPGQGLQFLFEYFSETQRNKGNFPGRFSGRQFSNSRSEMNVSTLELGDSALYLCASSLDEGARYFGPGTRLTVL.

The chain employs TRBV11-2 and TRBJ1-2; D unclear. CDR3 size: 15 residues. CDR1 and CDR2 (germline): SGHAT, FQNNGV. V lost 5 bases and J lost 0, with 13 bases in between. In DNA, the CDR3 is TGTGCCAGCAGCAAATTAAGCGGGTCTAACTATGGCTACACCTTC. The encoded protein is CASSKLSGSNYGYTF.

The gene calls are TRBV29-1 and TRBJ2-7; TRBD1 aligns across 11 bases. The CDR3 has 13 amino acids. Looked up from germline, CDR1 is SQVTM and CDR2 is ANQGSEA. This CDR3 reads CGTAGQGAGEQYF. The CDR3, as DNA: TGCGGGACAGCCGGACAGGGGGCGGGGGAGCAGTACTTC.